The 5 T cell receptor beta chains reported below all come from one sample, sequenced in a study of blood T cell repertoires in COVID-19. Using immunoSEQ multiplex PCR, the repertoire was profiled, and TCRdb retains in-frame clones only, with some absent. Counted here are around 500,000 clones, approximately 85% occurring once; the ten biggest clones make up roughly 3.2%. Material for sequencing was peripheral blood. The origin of the receptors is a human donor in a cohort sampled during active COVID-19.

This clone was observed a handful of times. The chain employs TRBV28 and TRBJ1-1; D perhaps matches TRBD1 (5 bases). This CDR3 contains 12 residues. CDR1 MDHEN and CDR2 SYDVKM come from the germline V gene. CDR3 nucleotide sequence: TGTGCAGCAGGGCCACTCTCCTTTGAAGCTTTCTTT. Translated, it gives CAAGPLSFEAFF.

This rearrangement joins TRBV19 to TRBJ1-5, with D tentatively TRBD1 (5 bases). The V and J ends lost 6 bases and 1 base respectively, with 16 bases between them. The CDR3 loop spans 16 amino acids. Per the germline V gene, CDR1 is LNHDA and CDR2 is SQIVND (reference sequence). CDR3 sequence: CASSLGEAVSNQPQHF. CDR3 sequence (DNA): TGTGCCAGTAGCTTGGGGGAGGCAGTGAGCAATCAGCCCCAGCATTTT.

V usage is TRBV27 and J usage is TRBJ2-3; no reliable D call. CDR3 length equals 14 residues. Germline V lookup: CDR1 MNHEY, CDR2 SMNVEV (reference sequence). The V end was cut by 5 bases, the J end by 0 bases, with 9 bases between. CDR3 sequence (DNA): TGTGCCAGCAGTAAGACTTACAGCACAGATACGCAGTATTTT. Protein: CASSKTYSTDTQYF.

The chain links TRBV6-5 to TRBJ2-4, with D unresolved. The V and J ends lost 8 bases and 0 bases respectively, with 14 bases between them. The CDR3 totals 15 residues. CDR1 and CDR2 (germline): MNHEY, SVGAGI. This CDR3 is CASASLSTAKNIQYF. In DNA, the CDR3 is TGTGCCAGCGCTTCACTATCGACAGCCAAAAACATTCAGTACTTC.

The chain links TRBV27 to TRBJ2-1; no firm D call. V was clipped by 6 bases and J by 0 bases, with 9 bases between them. Germline V gives CDR1 MNHEY, CDR2 SMNVEV (reference sequence). This CDR3 comprises 14 residues. The CDR3 reads CASRQLSSYNEQFF. The CDR3 nucleotides read TGTGCCAGCAGACAGTTAAGCTCCTACAATGAGCAGTTCTTC.